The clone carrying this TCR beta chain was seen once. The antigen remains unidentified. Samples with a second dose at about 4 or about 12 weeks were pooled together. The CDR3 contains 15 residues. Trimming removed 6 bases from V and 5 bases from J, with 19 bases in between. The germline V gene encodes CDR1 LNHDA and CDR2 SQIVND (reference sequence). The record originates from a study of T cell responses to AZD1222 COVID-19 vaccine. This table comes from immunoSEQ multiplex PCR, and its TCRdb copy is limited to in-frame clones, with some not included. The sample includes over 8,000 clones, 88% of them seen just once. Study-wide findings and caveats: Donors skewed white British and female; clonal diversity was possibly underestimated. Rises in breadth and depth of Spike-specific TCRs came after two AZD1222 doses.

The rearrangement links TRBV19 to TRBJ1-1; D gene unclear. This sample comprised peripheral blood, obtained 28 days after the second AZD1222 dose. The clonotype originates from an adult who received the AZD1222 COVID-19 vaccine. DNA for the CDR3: TGTGCCAGTAGCCCCTCGCGCAGACGCGGAACTGAAGCTTTCTTT. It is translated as CASSPSRRRGTEAFF.